The next 9 T cell receptor beta chains were all read from a single sample in a study of cytomegalovirus exposure and HLA in healthy donors. The PCR contained 60 Vbeta and 13 Jbeta primers. Sequencing was performed with immunoSEQ multiplex PCR; in TCRdb, only in-frame clones are kept and a portion is missing. The table includes about 84,000 clones, approximately 78% detected once. The source material was PBMCs. These receptors were obtained from a male donor in good health and CMV-seropositive.

This clone showed up just a few times. The rearrangement joins TRBV15 to TRBJ2-7, with 8 positions matching TRBD2. The CDR3 has 16 residues. Germline assignment: CDR1 LNHNV and CDR2 YYDKDF (reference sequence). Trimming removed 0 bases from V and 5 bases from J; junction bases left unmatched: 9. The CDR3 is CATSRDAAGVVDEQYF. The CDR3 bases are TGTGCCACCAGCAGAGATGCAGCGGGAGTGGTCGACGAGCAGTACTTC.

This clone was found once. The V and J genes are TRBV5-1 and TRBJ2-2, with 7 bases lining up with TRBD1. The CDR3 covers 16 residues. With 4 bases clipped from V and 2 bases from J, the junction kept 8 bases outside the gene matches. The germline CDR1 and CDR2 sequences are SGHRS and YFSETQ. As DNA, the CDR3 is TGCGCCAGCAGCCTCCGGGACAGACTAAACACCGGGGAGCTGTTTTTT. It specifies CASSLRDRLNTGELFF.

This sequence joins TRBV7-9 and TRBJ2-3; D is ambiguous. The CDR3 covers 12 residues. CDR1 is SEHNR, CDR2 FQNEAQ, per germline (reference sequence). V lost 4 bases and J 5 bases, leaving 7 bases between the germline ends. The CDR3 nucleotides read TGTGCCAGCAGCTACAGTTTAGATACGCAGTATTTT. Its protein is CASSYSLDTQYF.

This rearrangement joins TRBV5-1 to TRBJ2-5; D uncertain. The germline V gene encodes CDR1 SGHRS and CDR2 YFSETQ. There are 11 residues in the CDR3. Trimming left V 5 bases short and J 5 bases short, with 7 bases between. CDR3 DNA: TGCGCCAGCAGGTATTCCGAGACCCAGTACTTC. It translates to CASRYSETQYF.

The chain has TRBV7-8 and TRBJ2-5; 10 bases line up with TRBD2. CDR1 and CDR2 from the germline V gene are SGHVS and FQNEAQ. The CDR3 spans 16 residues. V lost 1 base and J lost 5; bases outside the gene matches: 7. The CDR3 spells CASSLGRLAGVETQYF. CDR3 bases: TGTGCCAGCAGCTTAGGGCGTCTAGCGGGAGTGGAGACCCAGTACTTC.

In its sample, this clone was seen a few times. The genes are TRBV28 and TRBJ2-1; 10 nucleotides line up with TRBD2. Germline V CDR1 and CDR2: MDHEN, SYDVKM. The CDR3 is made up of 13 amino acids. The ends lost 3 bases at V and 14 bases at J; junction bases unmatched: 7. CDR3 in amino acids: CASSFLAGEGKFF. The CDR3 DNA follows: TGTGCCAGCAGTTTCCTAGCGGGAGAGGGGAAGTTCTTC. The variable domain in full, completed from reference TRBV28 and TRBJ2-1, reads DVKVTQSSRYLVKRTGEKVFLECVQDMDHENMFWYRQDPGLGLRLIYFSYDVKMKEKGDIPEGYSVSREKKERFSLILESASTNQTSMYLCASSFLAGEGKFFGPGTRLTVL.

This clone was seen a handful of times. The CDR3 reads CASRPSGTSGRGGFF. The CDR3 coding sequence is TGTGCCAGTAGGCCCTCCGGGACTAGCGGGAGGGGAGGGTTCTTC. This chain links TRBV19 with TRBJ2-1; TRBD2 matches 16 bases. The CDR3 is 15 residues long. CDR1 and CDR2 (germline): LNHDA, SQIVND (reference sequence). Germline trimming cut 6 bases from V and 15 bases from J; bases unmatched to any gene: 11.

V and J are TRBV19 and TRBJ2-7; D may be TRBD1 (6 bases). V gave up 4 bases and J gave up 4 bases, with 17 bases separating them. The CDR3 contains 15 residues. Germline V gives CDR1 LNHDA, CDR2 SQIVND (reference sequence). CDR3 DNA sequence: TGTGCCAGTAGTACCGAAGCAGGGGTTGTTTACGAGCAGTACTTC. Translated: CASSTEAGVVYEQYF.

This clone was seen once. The gene calls are TRBV28 and TRBJ2-7; 7 nucleotides line up with TRBD1. From germline, CDR1 is MDHEN and CDR2 SYDVKM. CDR3 length: 13 amino acids. V shed 8 bases and J 9 bases; nucleotides not matched to a gene: 13. The CDR3 DNA sequence: TGTGCCAGCGGACTTAGGGGGCCTGGAGGGCAGTACTTC. This encodes CASGLRGPGGQYF.